This entry describes one T cell receptor (beta chain). This sample stems from a study of blood T cell repertoires in COVID-19. Germline CDR1 MNHEY, CDR2 SVGAGI. Losses at the gene ends were 7 bases for V and 3 bases for J; bases not matched to a gene: 11. This CDR3 is built from 15 residues. Only in-frame clones appear in the TCRdb table, and some are missing; sequencing was by immunoSEQ multiplex PCR. The sample carries 90,000 to 100,000 clones, 65% to 85% recorded once. The chain uses TRBV6-5 and TRBJ2-7; TRBD1 agrees at 8 bases. The specimen sequenced was peripheral blood. The TCR was taken from a man in his sixties or seventies with active or convalescent COVID-19. The chain's CDR3 is CASTGRGTGLYEQYF. CDR3 bases: TGTGCCAGCACCGGGCGAGGGACAGGCCTCTACGAGCAGTACTTC.